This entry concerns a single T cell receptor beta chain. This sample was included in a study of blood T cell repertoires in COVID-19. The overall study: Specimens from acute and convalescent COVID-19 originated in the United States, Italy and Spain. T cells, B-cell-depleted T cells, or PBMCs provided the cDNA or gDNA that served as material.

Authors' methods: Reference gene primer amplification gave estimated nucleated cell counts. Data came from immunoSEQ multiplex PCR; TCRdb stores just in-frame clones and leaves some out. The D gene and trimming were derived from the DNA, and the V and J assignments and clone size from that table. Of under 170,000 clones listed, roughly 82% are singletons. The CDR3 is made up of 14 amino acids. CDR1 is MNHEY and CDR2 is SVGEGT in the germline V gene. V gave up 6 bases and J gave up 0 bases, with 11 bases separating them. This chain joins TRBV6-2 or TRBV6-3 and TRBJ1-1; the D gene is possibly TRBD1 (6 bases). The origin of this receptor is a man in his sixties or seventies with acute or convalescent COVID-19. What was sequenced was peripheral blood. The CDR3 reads CASSLGQMNTEAFF. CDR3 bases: TGTGCCAGCAGCTTAGGACAGATGAACACTGAAGCTTTCTTT.